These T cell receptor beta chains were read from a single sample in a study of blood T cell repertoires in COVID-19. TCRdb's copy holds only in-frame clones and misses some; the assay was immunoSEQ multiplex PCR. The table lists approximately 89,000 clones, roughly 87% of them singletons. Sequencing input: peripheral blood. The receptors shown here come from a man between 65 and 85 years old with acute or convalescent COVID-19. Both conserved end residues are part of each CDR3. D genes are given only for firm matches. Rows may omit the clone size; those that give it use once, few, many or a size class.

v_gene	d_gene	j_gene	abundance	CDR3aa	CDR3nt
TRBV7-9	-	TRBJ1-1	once	CASSFGENTEAFF	TGTGCCAGCAGCTTCGGAGAGAACACTGAAGCTTTCTTT
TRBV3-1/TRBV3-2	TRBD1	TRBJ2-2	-	CASSPFPGGYTGELFF	TGTGCCAGCAGCCCCTTTCCAGGGGGCTACACCGGGGAGCTGTTTTTT
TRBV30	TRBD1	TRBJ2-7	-	CAWRTGGGPYEQYF	TGTGCCTGGAGGACAGGGGGCGGCCCCTACGAGCAGTACTTC
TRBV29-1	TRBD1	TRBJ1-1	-	CSAGQGPNTEAFF	TGCAGCGCTGGACAGGGCCCGAACACTGAAGCTTTCTTT
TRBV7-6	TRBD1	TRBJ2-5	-	CASSLSAGGRETQYF	TGTGCCAGCAGCTTATCTGCAGGGGGCCGGGAGACCCAGTACTTC
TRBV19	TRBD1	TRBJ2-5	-	CASSTGTGVPQETQYF	TGTGCCAGTAGTACCGGGACAGGGGTTCCCCAAGAGACCCAGTACTTC
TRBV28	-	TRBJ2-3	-	CASSPYTGEQYF	TGTGCCAGCAGTCCATATACGGGGGAGCAGTATTTT
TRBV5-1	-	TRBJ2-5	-	CASSPGAGAIQETQYF	TGCGCCAGCAGCCCAGGGGCAGGAGCTATCCAAGAGACCCAGTACTTC
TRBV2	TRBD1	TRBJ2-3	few	CASWGQGITDTQYF	TGTGCCAGCTGGGGACAGGGGATCACAGATACGCAGTATTTT
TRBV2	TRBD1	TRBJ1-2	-	CASTLDRGAYGYTF	TGTGCCAGCACCTTAGACAGGGGGGCCTATGGCTACACCTTC
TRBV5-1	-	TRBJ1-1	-	CASSLEEMNTEAFF	TGCGCCAGCAGCTTGGAGGAGATGAACACTGAAGCTTTCTTT
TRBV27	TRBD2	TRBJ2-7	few	CASRSPGLAGEQYF	TGTGCCAGCAGATCTCCGGGACTAGCGGGCGAGCAGTACTTC
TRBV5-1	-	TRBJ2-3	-	CASSLAETGADTQYF	TGCGCCAGCAGCTTGGCCGAAACGGGGGCAGATACGCAGTATTTT
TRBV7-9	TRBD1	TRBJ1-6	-	CASSLSGRDSFSNSPLHF	TGTGCCAGCAGCTTAAGCGGGCGGGACAGCTTCTCAAATTCACCCCTCCACTTT
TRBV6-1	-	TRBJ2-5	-	CASSDNREGTQYF	TGTGCCAGCAGTGATAACAGGGAAGGGACCCAGTACTTC
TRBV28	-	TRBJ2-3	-	CASSLERAGRGYKRTDTQYF	TGTGCCAGCAGTTTAGAGAGGGCAGGGAGGGGGTATAAGCGGACAGATACGCAGTATTTT
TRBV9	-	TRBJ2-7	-	CASSLTGDWGYEQYF	TGTGCCAGCAGCCTCACAGGGGACTGGGGCTACGAGCAGTACTTC
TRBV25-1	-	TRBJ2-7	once	CASSEVHYEQYF	TGTGCCAGCAGTGAAGTTCACTACGAGCAGTACTTC
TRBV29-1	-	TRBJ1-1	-	CSVTDGRGTEAFF	TGCAGCGTTACCGACGGAAGAGGTACTGAAGCTTTCTTT
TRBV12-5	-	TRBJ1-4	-	CASGLADKQGATNEKLFF	TGTGCTAGTGGTTTGGCAGACAAACAGGGAGCAACTAATGAAAAACTGTTTTTT
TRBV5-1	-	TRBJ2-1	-	CASSLGQYDNAYNEQFF	TGCGCCAGCAGCTTGGGACAGTACGACAATGCCTACAATGAGCAGTTCTTC
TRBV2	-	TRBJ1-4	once	CASALRQDGPATNEKLFF	TGTGCCAGCGCTTTACGACAGGACGGACCAGCAACTAATGAAAAACTGTTTTTT